This TCR beta chain was profiled in a study of ipilimumab plus nivolumab after autologous stem cell transplantation. Patients got ipilimumab 1 mg/kg beginning 14 to 28 days post-transplant. The data were produced by immunoSEQ multiplex PCR, yet TCRdb's version contains in-frame clones alone and is incomplete. Among roughly 86,000 clones, over 80% were seen once, and the ten largest hold roughly 2%. CDR3 size: 17 residues. Germline trimming cut 1 base from V and 3 bases from J; bases unmatched to any gene: 7. Germline assignment: CDR1 LGHNA and CDR2 YNFKEQ. The chain is built from TRBV4-2 and TRBJ1-5; 9 nucleotides line up with TRBD1. The source was PBMCs, collected in a trial of ipilimumab plus nivolumab as post-transplant consolidation. The sequence was obtained from a male donor with diffuse large B-cell lymphoma. The CDR3, as DNA: TGTGCCAGCAGCCAAGGTTCGGGACAGGGTCCCAATCAGCCCCAGCATTTT. Encoded protein: CASSQGSGQGPNQPQHF.